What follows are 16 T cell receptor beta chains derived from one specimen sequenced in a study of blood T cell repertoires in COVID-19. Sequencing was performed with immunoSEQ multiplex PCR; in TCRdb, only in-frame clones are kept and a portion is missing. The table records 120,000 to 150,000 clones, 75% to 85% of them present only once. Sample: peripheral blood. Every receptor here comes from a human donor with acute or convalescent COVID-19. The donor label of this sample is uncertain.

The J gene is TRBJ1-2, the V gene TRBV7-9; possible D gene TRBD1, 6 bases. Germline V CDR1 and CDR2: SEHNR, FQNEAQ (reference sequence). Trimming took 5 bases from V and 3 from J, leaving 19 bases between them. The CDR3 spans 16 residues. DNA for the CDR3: TGTGCCAGCAGCCTCCGAGGGGGGGCGCGAGACTATGGCTACACCTTC. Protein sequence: CASSLRGGARDYGYTF. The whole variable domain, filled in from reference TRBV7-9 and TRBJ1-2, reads DTGVSQNPRHKITKRGQNVTFRCDPISEHNRLYWYRQTLGQGPEFLTYFQNEAQLEKSRLLSDRFSAERPKGSFSTLEIQRTEQGDSAMYLCASSLRGGARDYGYTFGSGTRLTVV.

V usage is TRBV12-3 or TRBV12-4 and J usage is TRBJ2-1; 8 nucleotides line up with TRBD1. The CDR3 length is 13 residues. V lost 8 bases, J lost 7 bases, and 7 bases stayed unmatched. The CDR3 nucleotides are TGTGCCAGCTTCCAGGGGGCGAGGAATGAGCAGTTCTTC. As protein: CASFQGARNEQFF.

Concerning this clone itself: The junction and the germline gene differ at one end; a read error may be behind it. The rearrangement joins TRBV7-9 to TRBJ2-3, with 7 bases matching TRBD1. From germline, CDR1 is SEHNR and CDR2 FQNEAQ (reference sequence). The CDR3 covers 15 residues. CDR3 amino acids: CASTPVTGSTDTQYF. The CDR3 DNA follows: TGTGCCAGCACCCCGGTGACAGGGAGCACGGATACGCAGTATTTT.

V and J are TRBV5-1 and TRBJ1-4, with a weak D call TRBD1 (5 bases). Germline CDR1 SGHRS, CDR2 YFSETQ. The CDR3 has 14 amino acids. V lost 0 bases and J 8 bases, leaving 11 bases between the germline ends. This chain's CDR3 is CASSLVGGNEKLFF. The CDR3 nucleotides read TGCGCCAGCAGCTTGGTGGGGGGGAACGAAAAACTGTTTTTT. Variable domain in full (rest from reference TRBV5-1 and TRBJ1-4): KAGVTQTPRYLIKTRGQQVTLSCSPISGHRSVSWYQQTPGQGLQFLFEYFSETQRNKGNFPGRFSGRQFSNSRSEMNVSTLELGDSALYLCASSLVGGNEKLFFGSGTQLSVL.

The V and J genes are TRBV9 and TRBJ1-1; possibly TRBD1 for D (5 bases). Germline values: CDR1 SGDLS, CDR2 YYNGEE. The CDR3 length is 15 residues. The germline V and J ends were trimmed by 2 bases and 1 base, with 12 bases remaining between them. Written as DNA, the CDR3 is TGTGCCAGCAGCGTGGACACAATGCCGAACACTGAAGCTTTCTTT. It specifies CASSVDTMPNTEAFF.

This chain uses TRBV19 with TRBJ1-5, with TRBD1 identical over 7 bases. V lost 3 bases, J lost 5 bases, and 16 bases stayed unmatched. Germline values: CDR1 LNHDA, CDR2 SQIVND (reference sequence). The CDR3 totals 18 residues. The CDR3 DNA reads TGTGCCAGTAGTATTTTAGCTGGAGCAGGGGGAGGACATCAGCCCCAGCATTTT. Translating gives CASSILAGAGGGHQPQHF.

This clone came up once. The CDR3: CAWSVLEYSGNTIYF. DNA for the CDR3: TGTGCCTGGAGTGTACTGGAGTACTCTGGAAACACCATATATTTT. The genes are TRBV30 and TRBJ1-3; D is uncertain. The germline gives CDR1 GTSNPN, CDR2 SVGIG (reference sequence). Trimming took off 0 bases at V and 0 bases at J, with 9 bases between the two ends. The CDR3 spans 15 residues.

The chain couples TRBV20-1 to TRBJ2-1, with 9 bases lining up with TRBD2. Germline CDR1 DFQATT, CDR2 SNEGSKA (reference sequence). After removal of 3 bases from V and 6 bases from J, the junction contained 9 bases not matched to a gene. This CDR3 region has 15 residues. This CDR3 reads CSASSGTSKGNEQFF. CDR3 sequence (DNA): TGCAGTGCTAGTTCCGGGACTAGCAAGGGCAATGAGCAGTTCTTC.

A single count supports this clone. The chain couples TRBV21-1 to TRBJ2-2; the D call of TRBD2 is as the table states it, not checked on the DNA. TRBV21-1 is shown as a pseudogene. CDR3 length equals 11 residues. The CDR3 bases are TGTGCCAGCGGTCGGACCGGGGAGCTGTTTTTT. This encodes CASGRTGELFF.

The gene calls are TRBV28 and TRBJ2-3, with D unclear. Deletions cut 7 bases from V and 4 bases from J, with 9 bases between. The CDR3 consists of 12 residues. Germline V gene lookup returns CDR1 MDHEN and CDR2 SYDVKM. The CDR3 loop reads CASILRADTQYF. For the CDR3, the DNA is TGTGCCAGCATTCTTCGGGCAGATACGCAGTATTTT.

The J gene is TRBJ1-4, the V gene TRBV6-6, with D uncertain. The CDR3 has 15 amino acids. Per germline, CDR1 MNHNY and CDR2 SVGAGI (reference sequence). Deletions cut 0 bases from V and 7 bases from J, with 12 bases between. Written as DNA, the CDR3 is TGTGCCAGCAGTTACTCAACCGGGGTGGGTGAAAAACTGTTTTTT. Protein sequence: CASSYSTGVGEKLFF.

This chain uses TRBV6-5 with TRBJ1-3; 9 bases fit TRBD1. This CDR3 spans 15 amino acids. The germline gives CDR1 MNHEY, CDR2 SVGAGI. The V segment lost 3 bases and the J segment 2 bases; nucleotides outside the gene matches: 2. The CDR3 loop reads CASSYGQGTGNTIYF. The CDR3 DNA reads TGTGCCAGCAGTTATGGACAGGGGACTGGAAACACCATATATTTT.

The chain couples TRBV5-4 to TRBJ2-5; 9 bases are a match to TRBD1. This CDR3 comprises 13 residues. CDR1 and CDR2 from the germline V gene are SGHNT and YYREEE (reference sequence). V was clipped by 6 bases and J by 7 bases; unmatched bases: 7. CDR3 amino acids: CASTYRGLATQYF. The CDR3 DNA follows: TGTGCCAGCACTTACAGGGGGCTGGCGACCCAGTACTTC.

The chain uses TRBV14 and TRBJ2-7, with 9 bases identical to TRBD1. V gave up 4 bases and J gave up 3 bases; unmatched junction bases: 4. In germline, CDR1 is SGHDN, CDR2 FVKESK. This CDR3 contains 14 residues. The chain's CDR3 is CASSLRDRDYEQYV. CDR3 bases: TGTGCCAGCAGCCTCCGGGACAGGGACTACGAGCAGTACGTC.

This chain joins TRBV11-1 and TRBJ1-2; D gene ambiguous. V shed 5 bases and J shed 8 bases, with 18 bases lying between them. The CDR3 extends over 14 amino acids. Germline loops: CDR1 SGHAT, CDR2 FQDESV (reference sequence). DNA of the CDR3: TGTGCCAGCAGCCGAGAGGATCGGGGAAGCGGCTACACCTTC. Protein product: CASSREDRGSGYTF. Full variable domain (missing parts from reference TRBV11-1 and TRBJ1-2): EAEVAQSPRYKITEKSQAVAFWCDPISGHATLYWYRQILGQGPELLVQFQDESVVDDSQLPKDRFSAERLKGVDSTLKIQPAELGDSAMYLCASSREDRGSGYTFGSGTRLTVV.

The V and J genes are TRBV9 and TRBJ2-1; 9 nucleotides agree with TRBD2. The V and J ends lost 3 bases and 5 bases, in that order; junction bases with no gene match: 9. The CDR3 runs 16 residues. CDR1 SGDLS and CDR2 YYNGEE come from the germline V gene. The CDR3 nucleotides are TGTGCCAGCAGCGCACGGCGGGGGGGCCTCAACAATGAGCAGTTCTTC. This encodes CASSARRGGLNNEQFF.